Following are 15 T cell receptor beta chains from one sample sequenced in a study of T cells in narcolepsy (dated by TCRdb to about 2018). The library came from the immunoSEQ multiplex PCR assay. Here the immuneACCESS table is served through TCRdb, limited to in-frame sequences with V and J called. Missing clones are a known gap in these copies; in checked studies unresolved V genes cover under half, and the rest lacks a known reason. The table for this sample lists about 27,000 clones; more than 75% of them were counted only once. Of the sample, around 3.3% is held by the ten largest clones. Input material: CD45RA- memory CD4+ T cells from PBMCs. The cell subset or site label, read with the paper, signifies: memory T cells sorted ex vivo from peripheral blood. All receptors derive from a human donor with narcolepsy.

V and J are TRBV7-6 and TRBJ2-7; D is perhaps TRBD1 (6 bases). V lost 5 bases and J lost 7, with 15 bases in between. CDR1 is SGHVS and CDR2 is FNYEAQ in the germline V gene. The CDR3 covers 13 residues. The chain's CDR3 is CASSPVIRGEQYF. DNA of the CDR3: TGTGCCAGCAGCCCCGTCATTAGGGGGGAGCAGTACTTC.

This clone came up a few times. The chain couples TRBV5-1 to TRBJ1-3, with D unresolved. The V and J ends lost 4 bases and 4 bases respectively, with 12 bases between them. Germline V gene lookup returns CDR1 SGHRS and CDR2 YFSETQ. CDR3 size: 14 residues. The CDR3 region has the DNA TGCGCCAGCAGCGATTCCAAGTCGGGAAACACCATATATTTT. Its translation: CASSDSKSGNTIYF.

The chain has TRBV30 and TRBJ1-2; no clear D. V lost 8 bases and J lost 5, with 12 bases in between. Per germline, CDR1 GTSNPN and CDR2 SVGIG (reference sequence). The CDR3 extends over 11 amino acids. Here the CDR3 reads CAASTSYGYTF. CDR3 nucleotides: TGTGCCGCCTCCACTTCGTATGGCTACACCTTC.

This clone came up a few times. This rearrangement joins TRBV12-5 to TRBJ1-6; D gene ambiguous. V was pared by 2 bases and J by 9 bases, with 29 bases between. The CDR3 sequence is 20 residues long. The germline V gene has CDR1 LGHNT and CDR2 FRNRAP. The CDR3 sequence is CASGLFGLRDWPRRGSPLHF. CDR3 in DNA: TGTGCTAGTGGTTTGTTTGGGCTACGGGATTGGCCCCGTCGTGGTTCACCCCTCCACTTT.

The rearrangement uses TRBV6-1 and TRBJ2-5, with D possibly being TRBD2 (6 bases). Germline CDR1 MNHNS, CDR2 SASEGT. V gave up 3 bases and J gave up 11 bases, with 19 bases separating them. The length of the CDR3 is 14 residues. The CDR3 bases are TGTGCCAGCAGTGACCCAGGACAAGGCCGGGAGCAGTACTTC. It codes for CASSDPGQGREQYF.

Of note for this clone: One end of the junction fails to match germline, which may point to a read error. V gene TRBV7-4 combines with J gene TRBJ2-1; D may be TRBD1 (5 bases). The CDR3 length is 12 residues. Germline lookup yields CDR1 SGHVT and CDR2 SQSDAQ. CDR3 region: CASSLIQDERFF. The CDR3 coding sequence is TGTGCCAGCAGCTTAATACAGGATGAGCGGTTCTTC.

This chain links TRBV7-8 with TRBJ2-7; either TRBD1 or TRBD2 may fit D (6 bases each). V was cut by 5 bases and J by 5 bases, with 16 bases left in between. The CDR3 consists of 14 residues. CDR1 is SGHVS and CDR2 is FQNEAQ in the germline V gene. The CDR3 protein is CASSPAGRGHEQYF. The CDR3, as DNA: TGTGCCAGCAGCCCGGCGGGCCGGGGGCACGAGCAGTACTTC.

The genes are TRBV5-1 and TRBJ1-4; D gene uncertain. With 4 bases removed from V and 0 bases from J, the gap between germline ends came to 10 bases. The CDR3 runs 15 residues. Germline lookup yields CDR1 SGHRS and CDR2 YFSETQ. CDR3 coding DNA: TGCGCCAGCAGCACCGACACCGCAACTAATGAAAAACTGTTTTTT. Translation gives CASSTDTATNEKLFF.

J is TRBJ2-7 and V is TRBV28, with 8 bases identical to TRBD1. The germline V gene has CDR1 MDHEN and CDR2 SYDVKM. CDR3 size: 14 residues. The V segment lost 5 bases and the J segment 4 bases; nucleotides outside the gene matches: 7. DNA for the CDR3: TGTGCCAGCAGTAGAAATCGACAGGGGTACGAGCAGTACTTC. It codes for CASSRNRQGYEQYF.

The genes are TRBV10-3 and TRBJ1-4; D gene ambiguous. Trimming took off 4 bases at V and 3 bases at J, with 6 bases between the two ends. Germline assignment: CDR1 ENHRY and CDR2 SYGVKD. There are 13 residues in the CDR3. The CDR3 DNA is TGTGCCATCAGTGTATCAGCTAATGAAAAACTGTTTTTT. Protein sequence: CAISVSANEKLFF.

This clone was picked up a small number of times. The chain links TRBV4-3 to TRBJ1-2; 11 nucleotides agree with TRBD1. This CDR3 contains 16 residues. V shed 0 bases and J 8 bases; nucleotides not matched to a gene: 8. The V gene's germline CDR1 is LGHNA and CDR2 YSLEER. The CDR3 DNA follows: TGCGCCAGCAGCCAAGATAGAGGGACAGGGGGTTTCGGCTACACCTTC. Translating gives CASSQDRGTGGFGYTF.

The rearrangement joins TRBV7-2 to TRBJ2-3; D perhaps matches TRBD1 (6 bases). In germline, CDR1 is SGHTA, CDR2 FQGNSA. V lost 3 bases and J lost 9, with 10 bases in between. The CDR3 has 12 amino acids. The CDR3 DNA reads as TGTGCCAGCAGCTTGATGGGGACAACGCAGTATTTT. This gives the protein CASSLMGTTQYF.

The chain joins TRBV6-1 to TRBJ2-2, with 9 bases lining up with TRBD2. V was clipped by 2 bases and J by 4 bases; unmatched bases: 2. This CDR3 has 15 residues. The V gene's germline CDR1 is MNHNS and CDR2 SASEGT. For the CDR3, the DNA is TGTGCCAGCAGTGAAAGGCGGGGGGGCACCGGGGAGCTGTTTTTT. Residues: CASSERRGGTGELFF.

The chain employs TRBV25-1 and TRBJ2-2; the D gene is possibly TRBD1 (6 bases). V gave up 7 bases and J gave up 4 bases, with 10 bases separating them. The germline CDR1 and CDR2 sequences are MGHDK and SYGVNS. The CDR3 covers 13 residues. CDR3 in DNA: TGTGCCAGCAACAGGGTCGGCACCGGGGAGCTGTTTTTT. Protein: CASNRVGTGELFF. Variable domain in full (rest from reference TRBV25-1 and TRBJ2-2): EADIYQTPRYLVIGTGKKITLECSQTMGHDKMYWYQQDPGMELHLIHYSYGVNSTEKGDLSSESTVSRIRTEHFPLTLESARPSHTSQYLCASNRVGTGELFFGEGSRLTVL.

The J gene is TRBJ1-1, the V gene TRBV30; D call uncertain. V was shortened by 0 bases and J by 5 bases, with 10 bases between the two germline ends. The CDR3 is 13 residues long. Germline-derived CDR1 and CDR2 are GTSNPN and SVGIG (reference sequence). The CDR3 protein is CAWSVQLLTEAFF. The CDR3 DNA reads as TGTGCCTGGAGTGTACAGCTCCTGACTGAAGCTTTCTTT.